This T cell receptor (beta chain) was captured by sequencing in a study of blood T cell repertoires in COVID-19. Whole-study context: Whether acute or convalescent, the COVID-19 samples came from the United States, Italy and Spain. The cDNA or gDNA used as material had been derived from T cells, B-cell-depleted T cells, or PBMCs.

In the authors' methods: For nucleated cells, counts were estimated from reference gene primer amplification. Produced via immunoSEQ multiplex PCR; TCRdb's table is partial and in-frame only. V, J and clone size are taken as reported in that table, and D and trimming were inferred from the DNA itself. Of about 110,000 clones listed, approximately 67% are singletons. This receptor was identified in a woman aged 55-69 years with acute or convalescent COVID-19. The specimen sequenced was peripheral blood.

In DNA, the CDR3 is TGTGCCAGCACGGACGGACTTCAAGCTTTCTTT. Protein sequence: CASTDGLQAFF. The chain has TRBV6-5 and TRBJ1-1; no definite D call. The germline CDR1 and CDR2 sequences are MNHEY and SVGAGI. The V gene lost 7 bases and the J gene lost 9 bases, with 12 bases spanning the gap. The CDR3 is 11 residues long.